The 7 T cell receptor beta chains below were found in one sample sequenced in a study of vaccination effects on CD4 cells after COVID-19. Their antigens are not known. Pools of viral peptides were used by the ViraFEST assay to expand antigen-specific CD4+ T cells ahead of sequencing. Following 10 days of culture, CD4+ T cells were isolated. Documented for the person is a PCR-confirmed SARS-CoV-2 infection occurring between March and December 2020. All study participants received two doses of BNT162b2 or mRNA-1273 vaccine. TCRdb's copy holds only in-frame clones and misses some; the assay was immunoSEQ multiplex PCR. The table shows about 14,000 clones, with 75% to 80% occurring only once. The starting material was CD4+ T cells from PBMCs cultured with HCoV-NL63 spike peptides, obtained after COVID-19 vaccination. These receptors all stem from a human donor who had a prior SARS-CoV-2 infection.

The DNA of the CDR3 is TGTGCCAGCAGCCACATCACCAGGGCAAGGACTGAAGCTTTCTTT. Protein product: CASSHITRARTEAFF. The chain combines TRBV5-4 with TRBJ1-1, with D possibly TRBD1 on 5 matching bases. This CDR3 region has 15 residues. Trimming took 4 bases from V and 5 from J, leaving 18 bases between them. The germline V gene has CDR1 SGHNT and CDR2 YYREEE (reference sequence).

The chain carries TRBV11-2 and TRBJ2-3; TRBD2 might be the D (5 bases). Germline CDR1 is SGHAT and CDR2 is FQNNGV. The CDR3 contains 17 residues. V gave up 5 bases and J gave up 0 bases, with 18 bases separating them. The CDR3, as DNA: TGTGCCAGCAGCAGGCCGGACTTCCCACATAGCACAGATACGCAGTATTTT. Amino acids: CASSRPDFPHSTDTQYF.

V is TRBV29-1 and J is TRBJ2-3; 7 nucleotides agree with TRBD2. Germline V gene data show CDR1 as SQVTM and CDR2 as ANQGSEA. V trimming: 6 bases; J trimming: 6 bases; junction bases outside the gene matches: 0. CDR3 length: 10 residues. CDR3 sequence: CSVGGDTQYF. The CDR3 DNA follows: TGCAGCGTGGGGGGGGATACGCAGTATTTT.

This clone was observed a handful of times. The J gene is TRBJ1-6, the V gene TRBV7-9, with D perhaps matching TRBD1 (5 bases). Trimming took 4 bases from V and 6 from J, leaving 13 bases between them. This CDR3 is 15 amino acids long. CDR1 is SEHNR and CDR2 is FQNEAQ in the germline V gene (reference sequence). DNA for the CDR3: TGTGCCAGCAGCTGGGGGACGGGCCTTAATTCACCCCTCCACTTT. Its translation: CASSWGTGLNSPLHF.

The gene calls are TRBV5-1 and TRBJ1-5; no reliable D call. The germline V gene has CDR1 SGHRS and CDR2 YFSETQ. Deletions cut 0 bases from V and 1 base from J, with 8 bases between. The length of the CDR3 is 15 residues. The CDR3 region has the DNA TGCGCCAGCAGCTTGGAACCGGACAGCAATCAGCCCCAGCATTTT. Protein: CASSLEPDSNQPQHF.

This chain joins TRBV5-4 and TRBJ1-1; 9 bases match TRBD1. This CDR3 has 16 residues. The ends lost 5 bases at V and 1 base at J; junction bases unmatched: 9. In germline, CDR1 is SGHNT, CDR2 YYREEE (reference sequence). CDR3 region: CASRSNRGLRNTEAFF. The CDR3 DNA sequence: TGTGCCAGCAGGTCAAACAGGGGGCTGAGGAACACTGAAGCTTTCTTT.

This rearrangement joins TRBV7-3 to TRBJ2-3; D is undetermined. This CDR3 spans 13 amino acids. Trimming stripped 4 bases from V and 0 bases from J, with 5 bases between. Germline lookup yields CDR1 SGHTA and CDR2 FQGTGA. The CDR3 DNA reads TGTGCCAGCAGCTCGGGTAGCACAGATACGCAGTATTTT. Residues: CASSSGSTDTQYF.